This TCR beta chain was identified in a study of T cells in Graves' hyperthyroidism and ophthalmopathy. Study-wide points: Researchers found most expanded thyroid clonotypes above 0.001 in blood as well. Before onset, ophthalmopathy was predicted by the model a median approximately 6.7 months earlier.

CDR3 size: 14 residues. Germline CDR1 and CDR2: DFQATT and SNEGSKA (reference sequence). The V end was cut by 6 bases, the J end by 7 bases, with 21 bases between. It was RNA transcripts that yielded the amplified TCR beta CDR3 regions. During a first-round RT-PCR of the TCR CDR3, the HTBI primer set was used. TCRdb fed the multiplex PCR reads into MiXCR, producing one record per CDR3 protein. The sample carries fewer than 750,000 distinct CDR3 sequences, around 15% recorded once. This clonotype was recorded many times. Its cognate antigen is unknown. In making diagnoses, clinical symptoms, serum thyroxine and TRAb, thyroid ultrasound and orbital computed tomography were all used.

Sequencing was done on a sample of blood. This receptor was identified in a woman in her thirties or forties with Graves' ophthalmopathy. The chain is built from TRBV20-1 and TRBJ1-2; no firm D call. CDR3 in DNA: TGCAGTGCGTCCGCTGCGGGATCTGATACTGGCTACACCTTC. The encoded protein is CSASAAGSDTGYTF.